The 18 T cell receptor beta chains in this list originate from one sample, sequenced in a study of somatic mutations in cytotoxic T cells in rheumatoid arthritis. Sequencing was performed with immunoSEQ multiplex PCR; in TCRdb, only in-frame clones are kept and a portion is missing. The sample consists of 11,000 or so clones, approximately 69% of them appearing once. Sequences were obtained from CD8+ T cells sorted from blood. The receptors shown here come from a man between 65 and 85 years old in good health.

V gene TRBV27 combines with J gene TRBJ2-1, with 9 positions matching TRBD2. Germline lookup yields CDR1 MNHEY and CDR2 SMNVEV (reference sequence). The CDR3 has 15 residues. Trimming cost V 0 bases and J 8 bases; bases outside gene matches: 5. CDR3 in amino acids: CASSLSFSGSDEQFF. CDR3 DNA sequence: TGTGCCAGCAGTTTATCGTTTAGCGGGAGCGATGAGCAGTTCTTC.

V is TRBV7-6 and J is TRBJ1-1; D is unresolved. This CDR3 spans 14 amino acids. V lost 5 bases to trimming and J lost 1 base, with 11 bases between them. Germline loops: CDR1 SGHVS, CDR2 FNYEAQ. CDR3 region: CASSLRTANTEAFF. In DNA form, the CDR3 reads TGTGCCAGCAGCCTGCGGACTGCGAACACTGAAGCTTTCTTT.

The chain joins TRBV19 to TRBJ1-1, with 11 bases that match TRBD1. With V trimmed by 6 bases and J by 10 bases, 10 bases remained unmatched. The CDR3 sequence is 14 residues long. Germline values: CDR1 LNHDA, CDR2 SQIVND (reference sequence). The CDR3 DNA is TGTGCCAGTAGCTACGGGACAGGGGGTATGGGAGCTTTCTTT. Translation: CASSYGTGGMGAFF.

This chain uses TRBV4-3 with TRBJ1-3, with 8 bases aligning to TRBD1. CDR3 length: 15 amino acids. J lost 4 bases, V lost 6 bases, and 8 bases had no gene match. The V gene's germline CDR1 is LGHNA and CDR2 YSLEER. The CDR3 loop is CASRPGRGQGNTIYF. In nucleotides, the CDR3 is TGCGCCAGCAGACCCGGCAGGGGGCAGGGAAACACCATATATTTT.

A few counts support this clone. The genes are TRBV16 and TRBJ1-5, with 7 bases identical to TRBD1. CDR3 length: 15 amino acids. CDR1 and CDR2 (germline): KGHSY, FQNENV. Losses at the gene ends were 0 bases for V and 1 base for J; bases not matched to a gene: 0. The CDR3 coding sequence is TGTGCCAGCAGCCAATCGGGACAGAGCAATCAGCCCCAGCATTTT. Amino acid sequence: CASSQSGQSNQPQHF. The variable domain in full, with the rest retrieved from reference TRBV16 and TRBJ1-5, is GEEVAQTPKHLVRGEGQKAKLYCAPIKGHSYVFWYQQVLKNEFKFLISFQNENVFDETGMPKERFSAKCLPNSPCSLEIQATKLEDSAVYFCASSQSGQSNQPQHFGDGTRLSIL.

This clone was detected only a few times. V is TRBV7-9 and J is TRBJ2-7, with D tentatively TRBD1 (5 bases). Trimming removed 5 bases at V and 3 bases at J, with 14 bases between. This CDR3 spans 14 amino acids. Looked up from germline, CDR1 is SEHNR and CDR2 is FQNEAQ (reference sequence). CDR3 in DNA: TGTGCCAGCAGCCAATCGAACAGGCACTACGAGCAGTACTTC. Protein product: CASSQSNRHYEQYF. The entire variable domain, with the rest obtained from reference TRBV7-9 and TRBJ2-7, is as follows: DTGVSQNPRHKITKRGQNVTFRCDPISEHNRLYWYRQTLGQGPEFLTYFQNEAQLEKSRLLSDRFSAERPKGSFSTLEIQRTEQGDSAMYLCASSQSNRHYEQYFGPGTRLTVT.

CDR3 sequence reads: CASSLGGTGVTYEQYF. CDR3 nucleotide sequence: TGTGCCAGCAGCTTAGGCGGGACAGGGGTAACCTACGAGCAGTACTTC. The gene calls are TRBV11-1 and TRBJ2-7, with TRBD1 matching 10 bases. Germline CDR1 SGHAT, CDR2 FQDESV (reference sequence). After removal of 1 base from V and 2 bases from J, the junction contained 5 bases not matched to a gene. The CDR3 contains 16 residues.

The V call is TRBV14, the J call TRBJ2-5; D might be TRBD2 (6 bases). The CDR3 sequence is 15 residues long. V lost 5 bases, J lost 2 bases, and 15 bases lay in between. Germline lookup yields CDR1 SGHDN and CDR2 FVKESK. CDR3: CASSSLAGLQETQYF. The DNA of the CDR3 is TGTGCCAGCAGCTCCCTGGCGGGGCTTCAAGAGACCCAGTACTTC. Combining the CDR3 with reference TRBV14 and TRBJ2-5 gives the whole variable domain EAGVTQFPSHSVIEKGQTVTLRCDPISGHDNLYWYRRVMGKEIKFLLHFVKESKQDESGMPNNRFLAERTGGTYSTLKVQPAELEDSGVYFCASSSLAGLQETQYFGPGTRLLVL.

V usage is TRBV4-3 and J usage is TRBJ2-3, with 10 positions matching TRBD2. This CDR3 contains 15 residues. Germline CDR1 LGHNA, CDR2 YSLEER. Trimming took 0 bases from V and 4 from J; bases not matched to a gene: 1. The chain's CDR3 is CASSQDTSGADTQYF. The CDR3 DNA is TGCGCCAGCAGCCAAGATACTAGCGGGGCAGATACGCAGTATTTT.

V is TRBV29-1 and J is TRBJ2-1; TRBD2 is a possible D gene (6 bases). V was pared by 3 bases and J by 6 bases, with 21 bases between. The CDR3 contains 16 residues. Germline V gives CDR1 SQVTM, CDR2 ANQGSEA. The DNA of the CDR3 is TGCAGCGTTGACGGGACTTTAGCCCGGGGTCGCAATGAGCAGTTCTTC. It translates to CSVDGTLARGRNEQFF.

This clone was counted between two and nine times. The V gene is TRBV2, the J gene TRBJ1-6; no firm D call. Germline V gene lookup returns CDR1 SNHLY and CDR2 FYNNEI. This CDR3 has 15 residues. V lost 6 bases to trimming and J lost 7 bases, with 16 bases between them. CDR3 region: CASRGGEHRNSPLHF. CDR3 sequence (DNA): TGTGCCAGCAGGGGCGGGGAGCATCGCAATTCACCCCTCCACTTT.

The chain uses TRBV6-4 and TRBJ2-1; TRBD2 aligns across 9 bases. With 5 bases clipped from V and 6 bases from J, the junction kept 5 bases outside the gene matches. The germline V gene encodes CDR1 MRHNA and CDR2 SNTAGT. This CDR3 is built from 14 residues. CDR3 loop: CASSIAGAPNEQFF. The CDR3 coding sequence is TGTGCCAGCAGTATAGCGGGAGCCCCCAATGAGCAGTTCTTC.

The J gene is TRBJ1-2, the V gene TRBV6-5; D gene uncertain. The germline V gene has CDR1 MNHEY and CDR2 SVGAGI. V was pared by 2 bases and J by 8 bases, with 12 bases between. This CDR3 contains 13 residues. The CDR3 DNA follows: TGTGCCAGCAGTTACGGCCCTCGCGGAGGCTACACCTTC. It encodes CASSYGPRGGYTF.

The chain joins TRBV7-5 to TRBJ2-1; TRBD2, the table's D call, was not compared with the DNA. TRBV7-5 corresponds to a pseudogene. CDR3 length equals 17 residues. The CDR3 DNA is TGTGTCAGATTCAGGACGGTGAGCGGAGTTATGTACAATGAGCAGTTCTTC. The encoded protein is CVRFRTVSGVMYNEQFF.

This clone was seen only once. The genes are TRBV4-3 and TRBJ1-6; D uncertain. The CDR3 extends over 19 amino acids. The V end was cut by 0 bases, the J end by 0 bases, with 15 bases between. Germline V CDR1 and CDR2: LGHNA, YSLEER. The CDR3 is CASSQDQAIPSSYNSPLHF. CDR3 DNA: TGCGCCAGCAGCCAAGATCAGGCAATACCGAGCTCCTATAATTCACCCCTCCACTTT.

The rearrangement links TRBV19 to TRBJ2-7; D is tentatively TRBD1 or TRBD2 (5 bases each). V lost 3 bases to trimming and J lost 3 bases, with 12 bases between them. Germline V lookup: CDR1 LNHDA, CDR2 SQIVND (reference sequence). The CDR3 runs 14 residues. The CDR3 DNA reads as TGTGCCAGTAGTATTTGGGGGAGTGGCTACGAGCAGTACTTC. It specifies CASSIWGSGYEQYF. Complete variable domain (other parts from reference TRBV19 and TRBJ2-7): DGGITQSPKYLFRKEGQNVTLSCEQNLNHDAMYWYRQDPGQGLRLIYYSQIVNDFQKGDIAEGYSVSREKKESFPLTVTSAQKNPTAFYLCASSIWGSGYEQYFGPGTRLTVT.

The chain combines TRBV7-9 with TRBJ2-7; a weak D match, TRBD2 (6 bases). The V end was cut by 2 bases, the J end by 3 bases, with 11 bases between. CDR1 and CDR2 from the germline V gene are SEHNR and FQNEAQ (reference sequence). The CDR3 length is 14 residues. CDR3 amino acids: CASSLPTSFYEQYF. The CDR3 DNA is TGTGCCAGCAGCTTACCCACTAGCTTCTACGAGCAGTACTTC.

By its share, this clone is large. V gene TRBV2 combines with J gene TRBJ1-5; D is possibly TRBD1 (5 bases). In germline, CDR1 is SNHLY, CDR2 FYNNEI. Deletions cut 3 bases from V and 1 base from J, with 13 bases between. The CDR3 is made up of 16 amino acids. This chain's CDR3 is CASSEGSGESNQPQHF. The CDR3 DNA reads TGTGCCAGCAGTGAGGGTTCGGGGGAAAGCAATCAGCCCCAGCATTTT. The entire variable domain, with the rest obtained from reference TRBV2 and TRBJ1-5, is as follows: EPEVTQTPSHQVTQMGQEVILRCVPISNHLYFYWYRQILGQKVEFLVSFYNNEISEKSEIFDDQFSVERPDGSNFTLKIRSTKLEDSAMYFCASSEGSGESNQPQHFGDGTRLSIL.